This T cell receptor (beta chain) originates from a study of shared clonotypes between healthy human individuals. Findings and caveats of the study: When naive CD4 clonotypes were compared across a few donors, approximately 5% were shared.

V trimming: 0 bases; J trimming: 6 bases; junction bases outside the gene matches: 2. This CDR3 spans 14 amino acids. Germline CDR1 MNHEY, CDR2 SMNVEV (reference sequence). Note on this clone: What it recognizes is unknown.

Naive CD8 cells lacked CD45RO and underwent positive selection for CCR7, leaving out terminally differentiated effector memory CD45RA+ cells. Here immunoSEQ multiplex PCR was the method, and the copy in TCRdb shows in-frame clones only, minus some. The table has around 2,000,000 clones, about 95% seen once. The clonotype comes from a man younger than 35 in good health. What was sequenced was naive CD8+ T cells sorted from blood. The chain employs TRBV27 and TRBJ2-1; 7 positions agree with TRBD2. The CDR3 reads CASSLSGGVNEQFF. The CDR3 DNA follows: TGTGCCAGCAGTTTATCGGGGGGGGTCAATGAGCAGTTCTTC.